This is a list of T cell receptor beta chains from one sample in a study of spatial heterogeneity in lung cancer. TCRdb processed the 5' RACE reads anew with MiXCR; each CDR3 protein has one entry. The data contain about 11,000 distinct CDR3 sequences, roughly a quarter of them seen just once; the ten biggest clones take up about 35%. The sequencing here drew on PBMCs, taken at surgery. Receptors were obtained from a female donor with early-stage non-small cell lung cancer. Both conserved end residues are part of each CDR3. Fields, in order: V gene, D gene, J gene, clone size, CDR3 DNA, CDR3 protein. A D gene is named only where the DNA matches it firmly. Part of the rows lack a size; the others show once, few, many or a class for expanded clones.

TRBV7-9	.	TRBJ1-2	.	TGTGCCAGCAGCTTAAACAGATTATATGGCTACACCTTC	CASSLNRLYGYTF
TRBV6-6	.	TRBJ2-2	medium-sized	TGTGCCAGCAGTCGGTCATACTCCGGGGAGCTGTTTTTT	CASSRSYSGELFF
TRBV5-1	.	TRBJ2-6	.	TGCGCCAGCAGCCCACGGAATACTGGGGCCAACGTCCTGACTTTC	CASSPRNTGANVLTF
TRBV5-1	TRBD2	TRBJ2-5	medium-sized	TGCGCCAGCAGCATTGGGACTAGCGGGACCCAAGAGACCCAGTACTTC	CASSIGTSGTQETQYF
TRBV28	TRBD2	TRBJ2-3	.	TGTGCCAGCAGTACCTCGACTTGGACTAGCGGAACTAGCACAGATACGCAGTATTTT	CASSTSTWTSGTSTDTQYF
TRBV23-1	.	TRBJ2-7	medium-sized	TGCGCCAGCAGTCCCGGTTGTGGGCTGGAGCAGTACTTC	CASSPGCGLEQYF
TRBV5-5	TRBD1	TRBJ1-1	.	TGTGCCAGCAGCACAGACAGGGCCAACACTGAAGCTTTCTTT	CASSTDRANTEAFF
TRBV12-3/TRBV12-4	.	TRBJ1-1	many	TGTGCCAGCACCCTAGAAGGGGTCCAGACTGAAGCTTTCTTT	CASTLEGVQTEAFF
TRBV29-1	.	TRBJ1-1	.	TGCAGCGTTGCCGGGACTCTGGCCATTGAAGCTTTCTTT	CSVAGTLAIEAFF
TRBV20-1	.	TRBJ2-5	.	TGCAGTGCCAACCCTCTAGCGCGGGAGACCCAGTACTTC	CSANPLARETQYF
TRBV23-1	TRBD1	TRBJ2-7	medium-sized	TGCGCCAGCAGTCATCCACCAGGACAGGGTTATTTCCACGAGCAGTACTTC	CASSHPPGQGYFHEQYF
TRBV13	.	TRBJ1-2	many	TGTGCCAGCAGCTTGCCGGACGGTGAGGGATCCGACTATGGCTACACCTTC	CASSLPDGEGSDYGYTF
TRBV12-3/TRBV12-4	.	TRBJ2-2	many	TGTGCCAGCAGTTTCGGTGCAGGGCTGGGGGGCACCGGGGAGCTGTTTTTT	CASSFGAGLGGTGELFF
TRBV29-1	TRBD2	TRBJ2-5	many	TGCAGCGTGTACTCGGGACTAGCGGGGAAAGAGACCCAGTACTTC	CSVYSGLAGKETQYF
TRBV12-3/TRBV12-4	.	TRBJ2-1	medium-sized	TGTGCCAGCAGTTTAGAGAATGAGCAGTTCTTC	CASSLENEQFF
TRBV2	.	TRBJ2-7	.	TGTGCCAGCAGTGAAGTTGAAGGATTGGGGTACTTC	CASSEVEGLGYF
TRBV7-2	.	TRBJ1-2	.	TGTGCCAGCCTATCAAGACTGAGCTATGGCTACACCTTC	CASLSRLSYGYTF
TRBV6-2/TRBV6-3	.	TRBJ2-5	many	TGTGCCAGCAGTTACGAAGCGGCCCGGTCGAAGACCCAGTACTTC	CASSYEAARSKTQYF
TRBV18	.	TRBJ1-3	many	TGTGCCAGCTCACCAATGGCAGGGGAACAAGGAAACACCATATATTTT	CASSPMAGEQGNTIYF
TRBV7-6	TRBD1	TRBJ2-3	many	TGTGCCAGCAGCTCCGGACAGGCCACAGATACGCAGTATTTT	CASSSGQATDTQYF
TRBV7-2	.	TRBJ2-5	.	TGTGCCAGCAGCAAAGGGACCCAGTACTTC	CASSKGTQYF
TRBV6-2/TRBV6-3	TRBD2	TRBJ2-5	.	TGTGCCAGCAACATCCGAGCTAGCGGGAGTGGGCAAGAGACCCAGTACTTC	CASNIRASGSGQETQYF
TRBV11-2	TRBD1	TRBJ2-7	.	TGTGCCAGCAGCTTAGGAGCCGGGACAGGGCCCGAGCAGTACTTC	CASSLGAGTGPEQYF
TRBV5-1	TRBD1	TRBJ1-3	.	TGCGCCAGCAGCTTGGCCGGGACAGAGGTTGAAAACACCATATATTTT	CASSLAGTEVENTIYF
TRBV28	.	TRBJ2-2	.	TGTGCCAGCAGGATCTCGACCGGGGAGCTGTTTTTT	CASRISTGELFF
TRBV10-3	TRBD2	TRBJ2-3	many	TGTGCCATCAGGAGGGGGACGGGACTAGCGGGAGTGGCAGATACGCAGTATTTT	CAIRRGTGLAGVADTQYF
TRBV29-1	.	TRBJ1-2	.	TGCAGCGGGACGGACTTGGGCTATGGCTACACCTTC	CSGTDLGYGYTF
TRBV10-2	.	TRBJ1-2	.	TGCGCCAGCAGTGAGTCGCGAACAGCCTCCCGCTATGGCTACACCTTC	CASSESRTASRYGYTF
TRBV7-2	.	TRBJ1-1	medium-sized	TGTGCCAGCAGCTTAAGGGGCCTAAGGGGCACTGAAGCTTTCTTT	CASSLRGLRGTEAFF
TRBV5-4	TRBD2	TRBJ2-2	.	TGTGCCAGCAGCTTGAACCCCGGCGGGAGTCCCACCGGGGAGCTGTTTTTT	CASSLNPGGSPTGELFF
TRBV20-1	TRBD2	TRBJ2-5	few	TGCAGTGCAGACCCTAGCGGGAGGGCCTCGGAGACCCAGTACTTC	CSADPSGRASETQYF
TRBV28	.	TRBJ2-7	.	TGTGCCAGCAGCCCGGGTGAGGCGAGGAGCTCCTACGAGCAGTACTTC	CASSPGEARSSYEQYF
TRBV20-1	TRBD2	TRBJ2-7	many	TGCAGTGCTAGAGACGAACTAGCGGACTTCGGCGAGCAGTACTTC	CSARDELADFGEQYF
TRBV28	.	TRBJ2-6	.	TGTGCCAGCTCATCAGGGGCTGGGGCCAACGTCCTGACTTTC	CASSSGAGANVLTF
TRBV19	TRBD2	TRBJ2-1	few	TGTGCCAGTAGTATGGGGGGTTTGTCTAGCGGGAGTAATGAGCAGTTCTTC	CASSMGGLSSGSNEQFF
TRBV6-2/TRBV6-3	.	TRBJ1-5	.	TGTGCCAGCAGTTACTCGATGGGCAACAGGGTCAATCAGCCCCAGCATTTT	CASSYSMGNRVNQPQHF
TRBV10-1	TRBD1	TRBJ2-2	few	TGCGCCAGCAGTGAAGGGACAGGGATGGCCGGGGAGCTGTTTTTT	CASSEGTGMAGELFF
TRBV19	.	TRBJ1-5	.	TGTGCCAGTAGTTTCAGTGTAGAGCAGCCCCAGCATTTT	CASSFSVEQPQHF
TRBV5-1	TRBD2	TRBJ2-1	many	TGCGCCAGCAGCCATATAGCGGGTCCTCGAGGGAATGAGCAGTTCTTC	CASSHIAGPRGNEQFF
TRBV28	TRBD1	TRBJ2-5	.	TGTGCCAGCAGTCCGTGGACAGGGGGAAGGGAGACCCAGTACTTC	CASSPWTGGRETQYF
TRBV10-2	.	TRBJ2-3	.	TGCGCCAGCAGTGAGAGGATATACACAGATACGCAGTATTTT	CASSERIYTDTQYF
TRBV20-1	TRBD1	TRBJ2-1	.	TGCAGTGCGCGACAGGGGAGGCCCTACAATGAGCAGTTCTTC	CSARQGRPYNEQFF
TRBV2	TRBD2	TRBJ2-1	few	TGTGCCAGCATTCCTAGCGGGATCTCCTACAATGAGCAGTTCTTC	CASIPSGISYNEQFF
TRBV20-1	.	TRBJ2-3	many	TGCAGTGCTAGACGGGACGGCACAGATACGCAGTATTTT	CSARRDGTDTQYF
TRBV20-1	TRBD2	TRBJ2-1	.	TGCAGTGCTAGAGTAAGCGGGAGGGCCCCGGGTGAGCAGTTCTTC	CSARVSGRAPGEQFF
TRBV5-8	.	TRBJ2-1	many	TGTGCCAGCAGCTTTCATACTGCGGTAAACAATGAGCAGTTCTTC	CASSFHTAVNNEQFF